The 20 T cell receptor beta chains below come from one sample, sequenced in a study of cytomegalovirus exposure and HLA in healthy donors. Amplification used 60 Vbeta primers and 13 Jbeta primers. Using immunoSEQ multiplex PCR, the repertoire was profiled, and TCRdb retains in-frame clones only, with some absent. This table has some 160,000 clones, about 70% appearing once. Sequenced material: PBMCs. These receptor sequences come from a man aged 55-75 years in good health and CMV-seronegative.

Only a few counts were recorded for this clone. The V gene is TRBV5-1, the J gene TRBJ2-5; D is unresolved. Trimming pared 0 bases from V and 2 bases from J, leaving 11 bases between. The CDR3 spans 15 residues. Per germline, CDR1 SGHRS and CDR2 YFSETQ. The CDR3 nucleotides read TGCGCCAGCAGCTTGGCCGGATCACTACAAGAGACCCAGTACTTC. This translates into CASSLAGSLQETQYF.

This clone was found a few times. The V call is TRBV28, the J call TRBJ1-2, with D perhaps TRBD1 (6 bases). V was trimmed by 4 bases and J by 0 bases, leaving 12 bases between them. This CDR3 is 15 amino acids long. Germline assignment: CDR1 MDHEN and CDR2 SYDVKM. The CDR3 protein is CASSSQGTSNYGYTF. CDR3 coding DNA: TGTGCCAGCAGTTCCCAGGGGACCTCTAACTATGGCTACACCTTC.

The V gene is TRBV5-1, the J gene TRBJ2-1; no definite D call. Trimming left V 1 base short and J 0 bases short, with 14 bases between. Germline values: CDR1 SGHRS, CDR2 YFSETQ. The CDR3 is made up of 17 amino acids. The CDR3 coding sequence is TGCGCCAGCAGCTTGTCAGGCGTCGGAAGCTCCTACAATGAGCAGTTCTTC. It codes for CASSLSGVGSSYNEQFF.

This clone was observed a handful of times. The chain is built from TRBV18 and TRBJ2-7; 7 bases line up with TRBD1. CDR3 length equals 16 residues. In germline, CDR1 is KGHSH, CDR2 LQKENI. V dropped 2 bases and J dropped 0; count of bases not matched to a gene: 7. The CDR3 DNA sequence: TGTGCCAGCTCACCAAGCCCGGACAGGACCTCCTACGAGCAGTACTTC. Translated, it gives CASSPSPDRTSYEQYF. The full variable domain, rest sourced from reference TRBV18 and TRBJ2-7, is NAGVMQNPRHLVRRRGQEARLRCSPMKGHSHVYWYRQLPEEGLKFMVYLQKENIIDESGMPKERFSAEFPKEGPSILRIQQVVRGDSAAYFCASSPSPDRTSYEQYFGPGTRLTVT.

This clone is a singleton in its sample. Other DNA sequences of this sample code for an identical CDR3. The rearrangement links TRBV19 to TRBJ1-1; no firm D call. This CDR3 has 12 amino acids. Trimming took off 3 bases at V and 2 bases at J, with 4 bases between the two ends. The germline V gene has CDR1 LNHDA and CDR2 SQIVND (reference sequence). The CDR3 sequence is CASSILNTEAFF. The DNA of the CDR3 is TGTGCCAGTAGTATCCTTAACACTGAAGCTTTCTTT.

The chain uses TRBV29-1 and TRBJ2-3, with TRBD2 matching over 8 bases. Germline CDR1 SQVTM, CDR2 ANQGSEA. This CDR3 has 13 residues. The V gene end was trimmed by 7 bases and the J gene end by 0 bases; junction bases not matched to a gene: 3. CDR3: CSGERGSTDTQYF. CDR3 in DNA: TGCAGCGGAGAGCGGGGGAGCACAGATACGCAGTATTTT.

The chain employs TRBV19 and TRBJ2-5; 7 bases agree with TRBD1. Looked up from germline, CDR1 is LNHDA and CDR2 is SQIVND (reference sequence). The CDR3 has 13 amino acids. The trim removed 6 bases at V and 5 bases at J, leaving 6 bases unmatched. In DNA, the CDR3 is TGTGCCAGTAGCGGGACAGCCCGGGAGACCCAGTACTTC. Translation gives CASSGTARETQYF.

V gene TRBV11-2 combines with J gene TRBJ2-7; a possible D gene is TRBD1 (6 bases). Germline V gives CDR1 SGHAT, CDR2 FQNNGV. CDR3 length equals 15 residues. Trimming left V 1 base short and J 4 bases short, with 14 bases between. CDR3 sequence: CASSLGVVRGYEQYF. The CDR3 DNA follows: TGTGCCAGCAGCTTAGGGGTGGTCAGGGGTTACGAGCAGTACTTC.

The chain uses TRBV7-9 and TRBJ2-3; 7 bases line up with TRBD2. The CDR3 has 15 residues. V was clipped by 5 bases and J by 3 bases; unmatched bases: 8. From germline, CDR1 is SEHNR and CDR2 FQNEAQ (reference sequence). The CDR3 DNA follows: TGTGCCAGCAGCCTCTTGCGGGAGCGAACAGATACGCAGTATTTT. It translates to CASSLLRERTDTQYF.

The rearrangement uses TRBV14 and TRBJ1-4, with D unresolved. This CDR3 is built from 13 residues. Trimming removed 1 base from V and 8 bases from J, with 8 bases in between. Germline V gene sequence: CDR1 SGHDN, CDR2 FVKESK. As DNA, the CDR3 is TGTGCCAGCAGCCAAGTTTCCGTAGAAAAACTGTTTTTT. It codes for CASSQVSVEKLFF.

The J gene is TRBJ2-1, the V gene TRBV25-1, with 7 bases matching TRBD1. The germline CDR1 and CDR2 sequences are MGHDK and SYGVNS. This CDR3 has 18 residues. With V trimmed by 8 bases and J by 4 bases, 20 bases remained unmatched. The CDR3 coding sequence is TGTGCCAGCTCGAGAATGACAGGGTCCAGCTTCCGATACAATGAGCAGTTCTTC. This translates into CASSRMTGSSFRYNEQFF.

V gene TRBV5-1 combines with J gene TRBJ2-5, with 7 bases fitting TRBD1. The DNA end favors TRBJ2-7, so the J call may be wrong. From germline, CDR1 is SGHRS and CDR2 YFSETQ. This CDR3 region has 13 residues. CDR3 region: CASSVDRNNEQYF. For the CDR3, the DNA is TGCGCCAGCAGCGTGGACAGGAACAACGAGCAGTACTTC.

This chain's CDR3 is CSVEVRGVGTDTQYF. Written as DNA, the CDR3 is TGCAGCGTTGAAGTTCGGGGGGTTGGCACAGATACGCAGTATTTT. The J gene is TRBJ2-3, the V gene TRBV29-1, with 7 nucleotides matching TRBD2. Losses at the gene ends were 1 base for V and 1 base for J; bases not matched to a gene: 5. CDR1 and CDR2 from the germline V gene are SQVTM and ANQGSEA. The length of the CDR3 is 15 residues.

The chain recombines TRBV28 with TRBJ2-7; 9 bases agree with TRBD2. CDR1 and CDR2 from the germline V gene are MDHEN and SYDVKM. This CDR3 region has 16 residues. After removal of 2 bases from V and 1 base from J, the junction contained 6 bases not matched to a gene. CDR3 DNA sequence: TGTGCCAGCAGTTTAGAAAGGACTAGCGCGTCCTACGAGCAGTACTTC. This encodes CASSLERTSASYEQYF.

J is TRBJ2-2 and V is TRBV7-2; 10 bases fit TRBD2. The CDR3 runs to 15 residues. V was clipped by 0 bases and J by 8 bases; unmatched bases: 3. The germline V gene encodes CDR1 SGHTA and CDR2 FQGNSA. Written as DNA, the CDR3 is TGTGCCAGCAGCTTAGCCAGGGGACTAGCGGGGGAGCTGTTTTTT. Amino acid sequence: CASSLARGLAGELFF.

Here the CDR3 DNA reads TGTACTAGGGGGGGTCTCATGAACACTGAAGCTTTCTTT. Translating it yields CTRGGLMNTEAFF. V and J are TRBV27 and TRBJ1-1, with D maybe TRBD1 (6 bases). This CDR3 has 13 residues. Germline V gene lookup returns CDR1 MNHEY and CDR2 SMNVEV (reference sequence).

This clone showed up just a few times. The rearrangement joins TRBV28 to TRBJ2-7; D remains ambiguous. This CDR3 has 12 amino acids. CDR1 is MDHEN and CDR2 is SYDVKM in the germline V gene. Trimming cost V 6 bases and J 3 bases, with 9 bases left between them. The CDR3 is CASSYSFYEQYF. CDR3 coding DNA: TGTGCCAGCAGCTACAGTTTCTACGAGCAGTACTTC.

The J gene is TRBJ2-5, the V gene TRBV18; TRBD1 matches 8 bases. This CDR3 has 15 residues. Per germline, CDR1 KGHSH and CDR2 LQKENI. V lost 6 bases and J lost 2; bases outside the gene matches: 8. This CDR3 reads CASSPGQGGQETQYF. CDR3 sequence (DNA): TGTGCCAGCTCCCCCGGACAGGGAGGTCAAGAGACCCAGTACTTC.

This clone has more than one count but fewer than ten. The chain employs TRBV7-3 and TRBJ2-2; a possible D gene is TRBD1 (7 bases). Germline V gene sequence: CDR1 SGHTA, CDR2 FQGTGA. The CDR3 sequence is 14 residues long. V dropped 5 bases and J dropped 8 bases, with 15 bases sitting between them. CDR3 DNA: TGTGCCAGCAGCCAGGGGGGCTTTGCGGGGGAGCTGTTTTTT. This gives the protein CASSQGGFAGELFF.

The CDR3 DNA reads TGTGCCAGCTCACCAGTACAGAATAGCAATCAGCCCCAGCATTTT. This sequence encodes CASSPVQNSNQPQHF. The chain combines TRBV18 with TRBJ1-5; D unresolved. Germline CDR1 reads KGHSH; CDR2 reads LQKENI. The V and J ends lost 2 bases and 0 bases respectively, with 8 bases between them. The CDR3 has 15 amino acids.